This entry features one T cell receptor (beta chain) sequence. Its antigen is unknown. The sample has other DNA sequences that encode this CDR3 too. CDR3 length: 15 amino acids. Trimming stripped 5 bases from V and 3 bases from J, with 17 bases between. CDR1 and CDR2 from the germline V gene are SGHAT and FQNNGV. This entry is derived from a study of shared clonotypes between healthy human individuals. TCRdb's table, derived via immunoSEQ multiplex PCR, lists solely in-frame clones and lacks some. The sample lists 300,000 to 400,000 clones; under 80% were seen once. General study findings and limits: Naive subsets tended to show greater estimated richness than memory subsets. About 4.5% of naive CD4 clonotypes were common to several donors. Researchers sampled blood only, noting tissue repertoires likely differ. Represented genetic and exposure-history diversity was restricted by having few donors.

Material for sequencing was memory CD4+ T cells sorted from blood. The sample's subset: CD45RA-negative fraction. V usage is TRBV11-2 and J usage is TRBJ2-7; D is unresolved. The origin of this receptor is a man in his thirties or forties in good health. CDR3 in DNA: TGTGCCAGCAGCCCCCGGGCTGGCTCCTACTACGAGCAGTACTTC. Amino acids: CASSPRAGSYYEQYF.